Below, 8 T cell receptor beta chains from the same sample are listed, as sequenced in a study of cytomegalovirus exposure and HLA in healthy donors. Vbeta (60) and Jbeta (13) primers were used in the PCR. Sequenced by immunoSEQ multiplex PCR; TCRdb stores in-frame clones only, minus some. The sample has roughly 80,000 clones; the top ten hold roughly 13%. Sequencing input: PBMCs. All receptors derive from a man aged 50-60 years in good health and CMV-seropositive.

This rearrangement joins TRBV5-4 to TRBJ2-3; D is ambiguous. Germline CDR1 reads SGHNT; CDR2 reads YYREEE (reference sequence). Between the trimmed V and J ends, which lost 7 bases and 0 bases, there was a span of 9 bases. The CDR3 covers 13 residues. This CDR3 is CASAPPSTDTQYF. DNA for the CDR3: TGTGCCAGCGCGCCGCCTAGCACAGATACGCAGTATTTT.

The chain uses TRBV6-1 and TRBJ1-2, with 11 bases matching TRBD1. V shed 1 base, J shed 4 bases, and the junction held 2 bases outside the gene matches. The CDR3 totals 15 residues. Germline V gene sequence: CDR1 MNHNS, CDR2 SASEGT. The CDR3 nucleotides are TGTGCCAGCAGTGAAGGGACAGGGGGCGCCTATGGCTACACCTTC. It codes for CASSEGTGGAYGYTF.

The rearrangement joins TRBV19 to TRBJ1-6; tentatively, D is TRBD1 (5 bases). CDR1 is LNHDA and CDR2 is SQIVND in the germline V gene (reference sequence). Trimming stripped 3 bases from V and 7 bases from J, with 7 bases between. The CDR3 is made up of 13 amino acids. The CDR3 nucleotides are TGTGCCAGTAGTATTGGGGCAAATTCACCCCTCCACTTT. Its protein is CASSIGANSPLHF.

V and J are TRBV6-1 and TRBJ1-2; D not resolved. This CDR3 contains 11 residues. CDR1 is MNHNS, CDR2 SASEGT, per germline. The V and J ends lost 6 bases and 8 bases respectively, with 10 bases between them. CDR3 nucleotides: TGTGCCAGCAGCCAGAGCGTGGGCTACACCTTC. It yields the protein CASSQSVGYTF.

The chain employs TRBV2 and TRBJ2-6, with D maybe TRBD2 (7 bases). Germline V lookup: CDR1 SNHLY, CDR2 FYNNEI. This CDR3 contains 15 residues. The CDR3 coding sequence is TGTGGGGGGGGGCAGCCCAACTCTGGGGCCAACGTCCTGACTTTC. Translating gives CGGGQPNSGANVLTF.

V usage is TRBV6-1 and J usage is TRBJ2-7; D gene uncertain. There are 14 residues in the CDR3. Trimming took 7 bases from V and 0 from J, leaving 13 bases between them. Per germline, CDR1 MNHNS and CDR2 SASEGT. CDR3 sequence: CASIEELSSYEQYV. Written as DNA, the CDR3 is TGTGCCAGCATAGAGGAGCTAAGCTCCTACGAGCAGTACGTC.

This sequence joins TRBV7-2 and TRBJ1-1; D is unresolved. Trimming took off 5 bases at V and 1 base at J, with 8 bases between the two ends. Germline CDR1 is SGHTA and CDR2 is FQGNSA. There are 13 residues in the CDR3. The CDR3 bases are TGTGCCAGCAGCCACCGGGAGAACACTGAAGCTTTCTTT. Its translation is CASSHRENTEAFF.

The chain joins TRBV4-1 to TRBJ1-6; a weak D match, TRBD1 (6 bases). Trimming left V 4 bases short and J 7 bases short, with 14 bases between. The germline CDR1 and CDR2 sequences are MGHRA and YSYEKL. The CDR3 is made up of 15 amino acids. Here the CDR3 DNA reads TGCGCCAGCAGCCTATACAACAGGGAGAATTCACCCCTCCACTTT. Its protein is CASSLYNRENSPLHF.